The clone carrying this T cell receptor beta chain came up a few times. Its antigen is not identified. The sample comes from a study of cytotoxic CD8 clonotypes in ibrutinib-treated CLL. The data were produced by immunoSEQ multiplex PCR, yet TCRdb's version contains in-frame clones alone and is incomplete. The sample has 300,000 or so clones, 67% seen once. Study conclusions and caveats: Whereas clonality rose at ibrutinib response, it declined toward baseline at progression. Different sampling times were used for sustained-remission and progressing patients. The study found baseline clonality above age-matched healthy donors, tracking circulating CD8+ T-cell counts.

The sequenced sample was PBMCs, obtained after 36 months of ibrutinib treatment. The receptor was derived from a human donor with chronic lymphocytic leukemia.

The CDR3 protein is CSGGTSNYGYTF. The CDR3 DNA reads as TGCAGCGGAGGGACATCTAACTATGGCTACACCTTC. The chain employs TRBV29-1 and TRBJ1-2, with D possibly being TRBD1 (6 bases). The CDR3 totals 12 residues. Germline V gene lookup returns CDR1 SQVTM and CDR2 ANQGSEA. Trimming removed 7 bases at V and 0 bases at J, with 9 bases between. Drawing the rest from reference TRBV29-1 and TRBJ1-2, the complete variable domain is SAVISQKPSRDICQRGTSLTIQCQVDSQVTMMFWYRQQPGQSLTLIATANQGSEATYESGFVIDKFPISRPNLTFSTLTVSNMSPEDSSIYLCSGGTSNYGYTFGSGTRLTVV.